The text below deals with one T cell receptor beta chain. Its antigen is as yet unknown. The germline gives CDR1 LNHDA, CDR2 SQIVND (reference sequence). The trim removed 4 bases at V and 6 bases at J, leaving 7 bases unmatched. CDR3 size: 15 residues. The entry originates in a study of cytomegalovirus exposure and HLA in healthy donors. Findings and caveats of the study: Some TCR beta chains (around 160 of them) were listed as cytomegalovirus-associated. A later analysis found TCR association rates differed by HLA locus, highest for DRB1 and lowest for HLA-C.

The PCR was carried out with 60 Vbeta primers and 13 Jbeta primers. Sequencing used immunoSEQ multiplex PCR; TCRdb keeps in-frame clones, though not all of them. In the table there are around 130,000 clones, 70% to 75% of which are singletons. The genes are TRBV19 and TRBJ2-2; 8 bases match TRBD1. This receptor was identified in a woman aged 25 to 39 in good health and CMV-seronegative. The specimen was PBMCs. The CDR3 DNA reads TGTGCCAGTAGTAGCCCGGGACAGGTGGCCGGGGAGCTGTTTTTT. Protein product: CASSSPGQVAGELFF.